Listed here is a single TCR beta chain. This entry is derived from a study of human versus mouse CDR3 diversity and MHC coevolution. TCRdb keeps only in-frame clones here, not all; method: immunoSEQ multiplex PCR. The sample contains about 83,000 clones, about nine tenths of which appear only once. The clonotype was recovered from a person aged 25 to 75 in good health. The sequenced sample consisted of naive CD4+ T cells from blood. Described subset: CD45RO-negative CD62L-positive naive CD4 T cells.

In nucleotides, the CDR3 is TGTGCCAGTAGTACTGGGCAGGGGAGCTATGGCTACACCTTC. It yields the protein CASSTGQGSYGYTF. The rearrangement uses TRBV19 and TRBJ1-2; possible D gene TRBD1, 6 bases. Per germline, CDR1 LNHDA and CDR2 SQIVND (reference sequence). Trimming cost V 4 bases and J 4 bases, with 13 bases left between them. This CDR3 is 14 amino acids long.